This is a list of T cell receptor beta chains from one sample in a study of spatial heterogeneity in lung cancer. TCRdb itself ran the 5' RACE reads through MiXCR, one entry per CDR3 protein. The sample has about 26,000 distinct CDR3 sequences; 4.5% to 7.5% are singletons. The sample in question was PBMCs, obtained at follow-up. These receptor sequences come from a male donor with early-stage non-small cell lung cancer. The CDR3 runs from the conserved cysteine through the conserved F or W. Fields, in order: clone size, V gene, D gene, J gene, CDR3 DNA, CDR3 protein. The D gene is left open where the match is weak. The size of a clone is reported for some rows only, either as once, few or many, or as a class for expanded clones.

>medium-sized|TRBV28|.|TRBJ2-3
TGTGCCAGCATCTACGGCGGCACAGATACGCAGTATTTT
CASIYGGTDTQYF
>.|TRBV6-6|TRBD2|TRBJ2-1
TGTGCCAGCATCTTAGCGGGAGGGGAGTACAATGAGCAGTTCTTC
CASILAGGEYNEQFF
>medium-sized|TRBV29-1|.|TRBJ1-1
TGCAGCGTCAGAGTGACGGGGAGCACTGAAGCTTTCTTT
CSVRVTGSTEAFF
>many|TRBV2|.|TRBJ2-6
TGTGCCAGCGAAGGACACCACTCTGGGGCCAACGTCCTGACTTTC
CASEGHHSGANVLTF
>few|TRBV7-2|.|TRBJ1-4
TGTGCCAGCAGCAAGGCTAATGAAAAACTGTTTTTT
CASSKANEKLFF
>many|TRBV20-1|.|TRBJ2-5
TGCAGTGCTTCGGTGGGCTCTTCCTTGGGGGAGACCCAGTACTTC
CSASVGSSLGETQYF
>many|TRBV12-3/TRBV12-4|TRBD1|TRBJ1-5
TGTGCCAGCAGTTTAGGGGACAGGGAGGATCAGCCCCAGCATTTT
CASSLGDREDQPQHF
>many|TRBV20-1|.|TRBJ1-2
TGCAGTGCTAGATCCTCCGAAAAAGCTAACTATGGCTACACCTTC
CSARSSEKANYGYTF
>.|TRBV12-3/TRBV12-4|TRBD2|TRBJ2-3
TGTGCCAGCAGCCCAACCCAAGCGGGGGCGGGAGATACGCAGTATTTT
CASSPTQAGAGDTQYF
>many|TRBV19|.|TRBJ2-1
TGTGCCACCTCCCCTGGACACCCTAGGAATGAGCAGTTCTTC
CATSPGHPRNEQFF
>many|TRBV6-5|TRBD1|TRBJ1-6
TGTGCCAGCAGTTACTCGGGGACAGGCCCTGGTTCACCCCTCCACTTT
CASSYSGTGPGSPLHF
>many|TRBV18|TRBD2|TRBJ2-2
TGTGCCAGCTCACCTATGGGACTAGCGGGAACCGGGGAGCTGTTTTTT
CASSPMGLAGTGELFF
>many|TRBV25-1|.|TRBJ2-5
TGTGCCAGCAGTGAATATCGGGGAGGAGAGACCCAGTACTTC
CASSEYRGGETQYF
>many|TRBV24-1|TRBD2|TRBJ2-1
TGTGCCACCAGTGACACACTAGCGGGAGCCAACAATGAGCAGTTCTTC
CATSDTLAGANNEQFF
>many|TRBV9|.|TRBJ2-2
TGTGCCAGCAGCCCAGACGCCGGGTCTCTGGGCACCGGGGAGCTGTTTTTT
CASSPDAGSLGTGELFF
>.|TRBV7-6|.|TRBJ1-3
TGTGCCAGCAGCGGGATGGAGGCTTCCTCTGGAAACACCATATATTTT
CASSGMEASSGNTIYF
>many|TRBV3-1|.|TRBJ2-3
TGTGCCAGCAGCCCTGAGATGGATACGCAGTATTTT
CASSPEMDTQYF
>.|TRBV7-9|TRBD2|TRBJ2-1
TGTGCCAGCAGCCCCGATAGCGGGAAAGCGGGTGAGCAGTTCTTC
CASSPDSGKAGEQFF
>many|TRBV5-1|TRBD2|TRBJ2-1
TGCGCCAGCGCCCTCGCTCTAGCGGGAGGTAGGGAGCAGTTCTTC
CASALALAGGREQFF
>many|TRBV2|.|TRBJ2-2
TGTGCCAGCAGTGAAACACTGTCCGCCGGGGAGCTGTTTTTT
CASSETLSAGELFF
>few|TRBV2|.|TRBJ2-7
TGTGCCAGCAGGGACAACTCCTACGAGCAGTACTTC
CASRDNSYEQYF
>few|TRBV20-1|TRBD1|TRBJ2-3
TGCAGTGCGACAGGGGCGAATCACACAGATACGCAGTATTTT
CSATGANHTDTQYF
>few|TRBV14|.|TRBJ2-3
TGTGCCAGCAGCCAAGTCGAGCTCCCCACAGATACGCAGTATTTT
CASSQVELPTDTQYF
>medium-sized|TRBV10-3|.|TRBJ2-5
TGTGCCATCAGTGAGTCTGACGGGGGCGAAGAGACCCAGTACTTC
CAISESDGGEETQYF